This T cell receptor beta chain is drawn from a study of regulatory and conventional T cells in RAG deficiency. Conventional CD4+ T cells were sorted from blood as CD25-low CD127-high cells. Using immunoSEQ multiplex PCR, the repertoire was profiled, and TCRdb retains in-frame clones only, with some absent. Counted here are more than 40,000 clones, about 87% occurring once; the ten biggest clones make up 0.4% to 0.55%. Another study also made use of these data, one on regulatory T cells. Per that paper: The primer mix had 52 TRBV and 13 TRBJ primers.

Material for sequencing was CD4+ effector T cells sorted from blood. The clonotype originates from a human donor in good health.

The CDR3, as DNA: TGCGCCAGCAGCCAAGAAGCGGCTTGGTATGGCACTGAAGCTTTCTTT. Translation: CASSQEAAWYGTEAFF. This sequence joins TRBV4-1 and TRBJ1-1, with unresolved D. V dropped 0 bases and J dropped 4 bases, with 15 bases sitting between them. The CDR3 extends over 16 amino acids. From germline, CDR1 is MGHRA and CDR2 YSYEKL.